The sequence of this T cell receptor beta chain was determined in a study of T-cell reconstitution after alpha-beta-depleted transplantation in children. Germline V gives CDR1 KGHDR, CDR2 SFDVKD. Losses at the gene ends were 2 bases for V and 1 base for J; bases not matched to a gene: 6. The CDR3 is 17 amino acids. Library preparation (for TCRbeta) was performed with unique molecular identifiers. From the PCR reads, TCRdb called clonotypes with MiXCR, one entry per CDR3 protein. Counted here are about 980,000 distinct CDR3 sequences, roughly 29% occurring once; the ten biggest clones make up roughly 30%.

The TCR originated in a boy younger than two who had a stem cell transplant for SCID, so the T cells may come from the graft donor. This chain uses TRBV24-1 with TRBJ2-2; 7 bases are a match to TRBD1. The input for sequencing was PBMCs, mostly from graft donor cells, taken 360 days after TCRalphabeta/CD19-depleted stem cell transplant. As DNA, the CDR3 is TGTGCCACCAGTGATTCCCGACAGGGTGAGAACACCGGGGAGCTGTTTTTT. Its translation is CATSDSRQGENTGELFF.